These 27 T cell receptor beta chains were sequenced from one sample in a study of cytomegalovirus exposure and HLA in healthy donors. With 60 Vbeta and 13 Jbeta primers, the PCR was carried out. TCRdb keeps only in-frame clones here, not all; method: immunoSEQ multiplex PCR. The listing records about 120,000 clones. Specimen: PBMCs. These receptors were taken from a woman aged 40 to 50 in good health and CMV-seropositive.

The chain carries TRBV5-6 and TRBJ2-4; TRBD2 matches 14 bases. The length of the CDR3 is 19 residues. Germline V gene data show CDR1 as SGHDT and CDR2 as YYEEEE. Trimming cost V 1 base and J 7 bases; bases outside gene matches: 13. The CDR3 is CASSLKEGLAGVGGNIQYF. As DNA, the CDR3 is TGTGCCAGCAGCTTGAAGGAGGGACTAGCGGGAGTGGGGGGTAACATTCAGTACTTC. Full variable domain (missing parts from reference TRBV5-6 and TRBJ2-4): DAGVTQSPTHLIKTRGQQVTLRCSPKSGHDTVSWYQQALGQGPQFIFQYYEEEERQRGNFPDRFSGHQFPNYSSELNVNALLLGDSALYLCASSLKEGLAGVGGNIQYFGAGTRLSVL.

The chain couples TRBV4-1 to TRBJ2-7; 7 positions agree with TRBD1. CDR3 length equals 14 residues. Germline trimming cut 2 bases from V and 3 bases from J; bases unmatched to any gene: 4. Looked up from germline, CDR1 is MGHRA and CDR2 is YSYEKL. The CDR3 DNA follows: TGCGCCAGCAGCCAATGGACAGGACTCTACGAGCAGTACTTC. The encoded protein is CASSQWTGLYEQYF.

In nucleotides, the CDR3 is TGCGCCAGCAGCTTCGGCAACTATTCTAGCACAGATACGCAGTATTTT. Translated: CASSFGNYSSTDTQYF. V and J are TRBV5-1 and TRBJ2-3; D call uncertain. CDR1 is SGHRS and CDR2 is YFSETQ in the germline V gene. The CDR3 extends over 16 amino acids. V was cut by 2 bases and J by 0 bases, with 13 bases left in between.

The V and J genes are TRBV28 and TRBJ1-2; the D gene is possibly TRBD1 (6 bases). V was trimmed by 7 bases and J by 4 bases, leaving 13 bases between them. Germline CDR1 MDHEN, CDR2 SYDVKM. The CDR3 contains 13 residues. The CDR3 nucleotides read TGTGCCAGCAAGACAGGCTTGGGCTATGGCTACACCTTC. Encoded protein: CASKTGLGYGYTF.

This sequence joins TRBV4-1 and TRBJ2-1; 11 nucleotides align to TRBD2. Germline V lookup: CDR1 MGHRA, CDR2 YSYEKL. The CDR3 runs 15 residues. J was trimmed by 8 bases and V by 3 bases; bases with no gene match: 6. CDR3 sequence (DNA): TGCGCCAGCAGCCAGACTAGCGGGATTTCTTATGAGCAGTTCTTC. Protein: CASSQTSGISYEQFF.

The V call is TRBV28, the J call TRBJ2-3, with 9 bases that match TRBD2. Germline assignment: CDR1 MDHEN and CDR2 SYDVKM. The CDR3 length is 15 residues. V lost 4 bases to trimming and J lost 8 bases; unmatched junction nucleotides: 10. The CDR3 loop reads CASSSITSGLPTQYF. CDR3 DNA: TGTGCCAGCAGTTCAATCACTAGCGGGCTGCCTACGCAGTATTTT.

The genes are TRBV11-2 and TRBJ2-5; tentative D call: TRBD2 (5 bases). Germline V CDR1 and CDR2: SGHAT, FQNNGV. V gave up 1 base and J gave up 4 bases, with 7 bases separating them. The CDR3 loop spans 13 amino acids. The CDR3 is CASSLGAGETQYF. The CDR3 DNA sequence: TGTGCCAGCAGCTTAGGGGCGGGAGAGACCCAGTACTTC.

The chain carries TRBV6-1 and TRBJ1-4; weak D call: TRBD1 (6 bases). The germline gives CDR1 MNHNS, CDR2 SASEGT. The CDR3 extends over 19 amino acids. Trimming shortened V by 4 bases and J by 0 bases, and 21 bases separated the two germline ends. The CDR3: CASSGPDDRFMATNEKLFF. In DNA, the CDR3 is TGTGCCAGCAGTGGCCCCGACGACAGGTTTATGGCAACTAATGAAAAACTGTTTTTT.

The chain links TRBV10-3 to TRBJ2-3; 10 bases are shared with TRBD2. With V trimmed by 7 bases and J by 3 bases, 7 bases remained unmatched. Germline-derived CDR1 and CDR2 are ENHRY and SYGVKD. The CDR3 runs 15 residues. The DNA of the CDR3 is TGTGCCATCAAAAGGGCTAGCGGGAGTACAGATACGCAGTATTTT. The encoded protein is CAIKRASGSTDTQYF.

The V call is TRBV9, the J call TRBJ1-2; D gene uncertain. This CDR3 region has 13 residues. In germline, CDR1 is SGDLS, CDR2 YYNGEE. The V end was cut by 4 bases, the J end by 6 bases, with 13 bases between. CDR3 coding DNA: TGTGCCAGCAGCTTCGGTCCAAGTAATGGCTACACCTTC. It yields the protein CASSFGPSNGYTF.

The chain is built from TRBV7-6 and TRBJ1-3, with 8 bases lining up with TRBD1. V lost 4 bases and J lost 0; bases outside the gene matches: 8. The CDR3 is 17 residues long. The germline V gene has CDR1 SGHVS and CDR2 FNYEAQ. CDR3 in DNA: TGTGCCAGCAGCTCCCCAGGGGGCGTCAGCTCTGGAAACACCATATATTTT. Residues: CASSSPGGVSSGNTIYF.

The chain is built from TRBV28 and TRBJ1-4; 7 positions agree with TRBD1. Per the germline V gene, CDR1 is MDHEN and CDR2 is SYDVKM. This CDR3 spans 16 amino acids. Unmatched junction bases numbered 14, after V lost 7 bases and J lost 6 bases. The CDR3 spells CASTSTGLLGDEKLFF. The CDR3 DNA sequence: TGTGCCAGCACCTCGACAGGGCTCTTAGGGGATGAAAAACTGTTTTTT. Drawing the rest from reference TRBV28 and TRBJ1-4, the complete variable domain is DVKVTQSSRYLVKRTGEKVFLECVQDMDHENMFWYRQDPGLGLRLIYFSYDVKMKEKGDIPEGYSVSREKKERFSLILESASTNQTSMYLCASTSTGLLGDEKLFFGSGTQLSVL.

The V and J genes are TRBV7-3 and TRBJ2-1, with 8 positions matching TRBD2. V lost 4 bases and J lost 7; bases outside the gene matches: 9. The CDR3 is 15 amino acids. Germline V gene sequence: CDR1 SGHTA, CDR2 FQGTGA. The DNA of the CDR3 is TGTGCCAGCAGCTCCCACGGGGGGGGTAGGAATGAGCAGTTCTTC. It translates to CASSSHGGGRNEQFF.

The chain uses TRBV6-4 and TRBJ2-1; weak D call: TRBD1 (5 bases). V lost 5 bases and J lost 8, with 13 bases in between. This CDR3 has 13 amino acids. Germline-derived CDR1 and CDR2 are MRHNA and SNTAGT. The CDR3 protein is CASSPRQGHEQFF. CDR3 bases: TGTGCCAGCAGTCCCCGGCAGGGCCATGAGCAGTTCTTC.

This chain links TRBV5-1 with TRBJ2-7, with a possible D match to TRBD2 (6 bases). This CDR3 region has 14 residues. Germline assignment: CDR1 SGHRS and CDR2 YFSETQ. The ends were cut back, 6 bases at V and 6 bases at J, with 19 bases in the middle. The CDR3 nucleotides read TGCGCCAGCAAAAGAGAGGAGGGGACCTTCGAGCAGTACTTC. This encodes CASKREEGTFEQYF.

The genes are TRBV27 and TRBJ1-1, with TRBD1 identical over 8 bases. The CDR3 spans 13 residues. J lost 4 bases, V lost 8 bases, and 6 bases had no gene match. Germline loops: CDR1 MNHEY, CDR2 SMNVEV (reference sequence). The CDR3 loop reads CASGQGWGTEAFF. The CDR3 bases are TGTGCCAGCGGACAGGGATGGGGCACTGAAGCTTTCTTT.

The chain uses TRBV28 and TRBJ2-5; D gene uncertain. V lost 3 bases to trimming and J lost 2 bases, with 4 bases between them. The CDR3 has 12 residues. Germline V gives CDR1 MDHEN, CDR2 SYDVKM. The CDR3 loop reads CASSFQQETQYF. The CDR3 nucleotides read TGTGCCAGCAGTTTTCAGCAAGAGACCCAGTACTTC.

This sequence joins TRBV4-1 and TRBJ2-5; possible D gene TRBD2, 5 bases. Per the germline V gene, CDR1 is MGHRA and CDR2 is YSYEKL. Trimming left V 0 bases short and J 5 bases short, with 16 bases between. The CDR3 is 16 amino acids. The CDR3 DNA sequence: TGCGCCAGCAGCCAAGATCGGGTGGGAGTTGGGGAGACCCAGTACTTC. Translating gives CASSQDRVGVGETQYF.

J is TRBJ2-2 and V is TRBV27, with D perhaps TRBD1 (5 bases). The CDR3 is 14 residues long. Trimming removed 2 bases from V and 4 bases from J, with 8 bases in between. Looked up from germline, CDR1 is MNHEY and CDR2 is SMNVEV (reference sequence). Here the CDR3 DNA reads TGTGCCAGCAGTTTAATCAGGGCCACCGGGGAGCTGTTTTTT. It yields the protein CASSLIRATGELFF.

V and J are TRBV19 and TRBJ1-2; 7 nucleotides agree with TRBD1. Looked up from germline, CDR1 is LNHDA and CDR2 is SQIVND (reference sequence). The CDR3 has 15 amino acids. The V segment lost 4 bases and the J segment 0 bases; nucleotides outside the gene matches: 5. The CDR3 DNA sequence: TGTGCCAGTAGTAAACGGGACAGTTCTAACTATGGCTACACCTTC. Translated: CASSKRDSSNYGYTF.

CDR3 in amino acids: CASSLWEGRGEQYF. CDR3 DNA: TGTGCCAGCAGCTTGTGGGAGGGCCGAGGCGAGCAGTACTTC. The rearrangement links TRBV5-8 to TRBJ2-7, with TRBD2 matching over 7 bases. The CDR3 consists of 14 residues. Unmatched junction bases numbered 7, after V lost 1 base and J lost 6 bases. Germline loops: CDR1 SGHTS, CDR2 YDEGEE. The whole variable domain, remainder taken from reference TRBV5-8 and TRBJ2-7, is EAGVTQSPTHLIKTRGQQATLRCSPISGHTSVYWYQQALGLGLQFLLWYDEGEERNRGNFPPRFSGRQFPNYSSELNVNALELEDSALYLCASSLWEGRGEQYFGPGTRLTVT.

V gene TRBV25-1 combines with J gene TRBJ1-1; D is perhaps TRBD1 (6 bases). Between the trimmed V and J ends, which lost 2 bases and 10 bases, there was a span of 14 bases. The length of the CDR3 is 13 residues. Germline CDR1 MGHDK, CDR2 SYGVNS. In nucleotides, the CDR3 is TGTGCCAGCAGTGAACAGATCAGGGGATTAGCTTTCTTT. Translated, it gives CASSEQIRGLAFF.

The V call is TRBV5-1, the J call TRBJ1-1; D not certain. The CDR3 covers 14 residues. From germline, CDR1 is SGHRS and CDR2 YFSETQ. V was shortened by 3 bases and J by 4 bases, with 13 bases between the two germline ends. CDR3 in DNA: TGCGCCAGCAGCTGGGCAGGTTACCCCACTGAAGCTTTCTTT. Protein: CASSWAGYPTEAFF.

The rearrangement uses TRBV9 and TRBJ1-1; 8 bases map to TRBD1. CDR1 SGDLS and CDR2 YYNGEE come from the germline V gene. The V segment lost 3 bases and the J segment 3 bases; nucleotides outside the gene matches: 4. The CDR3 has 14 amino acids. The CDR3 bases are TGTGCCAGCAGCGCCGGACAGGGAGACACTGAAGCTTTCTTT. It yields the protein CASSAGQGDTEAFF.

This chain connects TRBV5-1 to TRBJ2-3; 7 nucleotides align to TRBD2. Germline-derived CDR1 and CDR2 are SGHRS and YFSETQ. This CDR3 has 14 amino acids. Trimming removed 5 bases from V and 0 bases from J; junction bases left unmatched: 3. CDR3 protein: CASSAGVSTDTQYF. The CDR3 DNA sequence: TGCGCCAGCAGTGCGGGAGTGAGCACAGATACGCAGTATTTT.

V gene TRBV5-6 combines with J gene TRBJ1-6, with 9 bases fitting TRBD1. Losses at the gene ends were 4 bases for V and 7 bases for J; bases not matched to a gene: 6. Per germline, CDR1 SGHDT and CDR2 YYEEEE. The CDR3 is made up of 15 amino acids. In DNA, the CDR3 is TGTGCCAGCAGCGGACTGACAGGGGGGAATTCACCCCTCCACTTT. This gives the protein CASSGLTGGNSPLHF.

This chain uses TRBV28 with TRBJ2-1; possibly TRBD1 for D (6 bases). The germline V gene encodes CDR1 MDHEN and CDR2 SYDVKM. The CDR3 runs to 15 residues. Trimming stripped 2 bases from V and 8 bases from J, with 16 bases between. The CDR3 DNA is TGTGCCAGCAGTTTAGGGGGCAGGGGCGCGGATGAGCAGTTCTTC. This codes for CASSLGGRGADEQFF.